This T cell receptor delta chain is drawn from a study of γδ T cells in repeated Plasmodium falciparum infection. Overall study: Donors had four controlled P. falciparum NF54 infections over about 640 days.

This clone was seen at least ten times. A read error is likely here: a far larger clone is one base away. The sample holds other DNA sequences that translate to the same CDR3. TCRdb applied CATT to the multiplex PCR reads for clone calling. In the table there are tens of thousands of delta-chain clones, about 2% of which are singletons. The TCR sequence derives from a pool of human donors (malaria-infected and uninfected, not separated). The material sequenced was gamma-delta T cells from blood.

The DNA of the CDR3 is TGTGCCTCTACTTCTTCCCGGCTTCACACCCACACCGATAAGCTCATCTTT. This codes for CASTSSRLHTHTDKLIF. The rearrangement uses TRDV3 and TRDJ1, with D possibly being TRDD2 (5 bases). The germline V gene encodes CDR1 TVYSNPD and CDR2 GDNSRS (reference sequence). CDR3 length: 17 residues.